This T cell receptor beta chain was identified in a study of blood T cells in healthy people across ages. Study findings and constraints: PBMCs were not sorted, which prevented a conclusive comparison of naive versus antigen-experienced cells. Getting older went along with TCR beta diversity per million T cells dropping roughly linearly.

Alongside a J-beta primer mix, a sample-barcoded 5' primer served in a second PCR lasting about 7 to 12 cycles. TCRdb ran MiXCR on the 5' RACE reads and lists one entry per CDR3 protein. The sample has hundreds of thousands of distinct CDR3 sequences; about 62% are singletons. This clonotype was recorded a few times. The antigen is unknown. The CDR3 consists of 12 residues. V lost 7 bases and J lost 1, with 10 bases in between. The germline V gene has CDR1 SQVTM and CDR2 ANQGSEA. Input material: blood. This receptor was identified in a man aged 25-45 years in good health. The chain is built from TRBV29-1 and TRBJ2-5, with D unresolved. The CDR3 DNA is TGCAGCGCCTCTGAAGCCCAAGAGACCCAGTACTTC. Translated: CSASEAQETQYF.